The entry below gives a single TCR beta chain sequence along with its context. The target antigen is unknown. The sample is drawn from a study of cytomegalovirus exposure and HLA in healthy donors. Study findings and constraints: With high specificity and sensitivity, the classifier reportedly diagnosed cytomegalovirus status. Serostatus for CMV was the only available immune exposure information.

Primers: 60 Vbeta forward and 13 Jbeta reverse. Clones were read by immunoSEQ multiplex PCR, and TCRdb kept only the in-frame ones, dropping some. The clone table shows more than 110,000 clones, with the ten largest holding under 3.5%. The sequencing sample was made of PBMCs. The TCR was taken from a man aged 40-49 years in good health and CMV-seronegative.

CDR3 amino acids: CASSLKGQGGSEAFF. CDR3 DNA sequence: TGCGCCAGCAGCTTGAAGGGACAGGGAGGGAGTGAAGCTTTCTTT. The chain carries TRBV5-1 and TRBJ1-1; 9 bases agree with TRBD1. V shed 1 base and J 7 bases; nucleotides not matched to a gene: 8. Germline values: CDR1 SGHRS, CDR2 YFSETQ. The CDR3 loop spans 15 amino acids.